Presented here are 9 T cell receptor beta chains from one specimen sequenced in a study of cytomegalovirus exposure and HLA in healthy donors. 60 Vbeta and 13 Jbeta primers were used in PCR. TCRdb's table, derived via immunoSEQ multiplex PCR, lists solely in-frame clones and lacks some. The sample shows 150,000 to 250,000 clones, 65% to 85% of them seen only once. Source material: PBMCs. Receptors were obtained from a boy between 2 and 10 years old in good health and CMV-seronegative.

In this sample, this clone turned up once. The gene calls are TRBV27 and TRBJ1-6; a weak D match, TRBD1 (6 bases). V lost 5 bases and J 6 bases, leaving 17 bases between the germline ends. The CDR3 is 16 amino acids. Per germline, CDR1 MNHEY and CDR2 SMNVEV (reference sequence). The CDR3 nucleotides read TGTGCCAGCAGTACCCTGTACAGGGATCGTAATTCACCCCTCCACTTT. Translated, it gives CASSTLYRDRNSPLHF.

The J gene is TRBJ1-2, the V gene TRBV11-2; D ambiguous. Germline V gene data show CDR1 as SGHAT and CDR2 as FQNNGV. Trimming removed 5 bases from V and 4 bases from J, with 8 bases in between. The CDR3 has 12 amino acids. This CDR3 reads CASSLNFYGYTF. DNA for the CDR3: TGTGCCAGCAGCCTTAATTTCTATGGCTACACCTTC.

The chain recombines TRBV4-3 with TRBJ2-1, with 13 bases that match TRBD2. V lost 5 bases, J lost 6 bases, and 7 bases stayed unmatched. The CDR3 runs to 16 residues. The germline CDR1 and CDR2 sequences are LGHNA and YSLEER. The DNA of the CDR3 is TGCGCCAGCAGCTATGGGACTAGCGGGGCGCTCAATGAGCAGTTCTTC. Its protein product is CASSYGTSGALNEQFF.

CDR3 bases: TGTGCCAGCAGTTACTCGGGCAGAGGAAACACCATATATTTT. It is translated as CASSYSGRGNTIYF. The chain has TRBV6-5 and TRBJ1-3, with D unresolved. From germline, CDR1 is MNHEY and CDR2 SVGAGI. The CDR3 consists of 14 residues. Deletions cut 0 bases from V and 4 bases from J, with 7 bases between.

The chain recombines TRBV5-4 with TRBJ1-1, with 8 bases matching TRBD1. Germline assignment: CDR1 SGHNT and CDR2 YYREEE (reference sequence). The junction had 0 bases not matched to a gene; V was cut back by 3 bases and J by 5 bases. CDR3 length equals 12 residues. The CDR3 sequence: CASSWDRTEAFF. For the CDR3, the DNA is TGTGCCAGCAGCTGGGACAGGACTGAAGCTTTCTTT.

The gene calls are TRBV27 and TRBJ1-1; D possibly corresponds to TRBD1 (5 bases). This CDR3 is built from 15 residues. The V end lost 6 bases, the J end lost 0 bases, and 14 bases lay between the germline ends. The germline CDR1 and CDR2 sequences are MNHEY and SMNVEV (reference sequence). The CDR3 region has the DNA TGTGCCAGCAGCCTCCACAGGCCTATGAACACTGAAGCTTTCTTT. Amino acid sequence: CASSLHRPMNTEAFF.

This sequence joins TRBV10-3 and TRBJ2-1; 15 nucleotides align to TRBD2. CDR1 and CDR2 (germline): ENHRY, SYGVKD. The CDR3 covers 19 residues. Losses at the gene ends were 2 bases for V and 6 bases for J; bases not matched to a gene: 11. In nucleotides, the CDR3 is TGTGCCATCAGTGAGCCTTGGACTAGCGGGGGGGCAGGGGGCAATGAGCAGTTCTTC. Translating gives CAISEPWTSGGAGGNEQFF.

In this sample, this clone turned up a few times. The J gene is TRBJ2-2, the V gene TRBV5-1; 10 nucleotides align to TRBD2. The CDR3 is 19 amino acids. Per germline, CDR1 SGHRS and CDR2 YFSETQ. The J segment lost 5 bases and the V segment lost 4 bases, leaving 17 bases of the junction unmatched. The DNA for the CDR3 is TGCGCCAGCAGCCCTACGCTAGCGGGGGATAGGAGGAGGACCGGGGAGCTGTTTTTT. Its protein product is CASSPTLAGDRRRTGELFF.

V usage is TRBV9 and J usage is TRBJ1-2; maybe TRBD1 (6 bases). Trimming took 3 bases from V and 2 from J, leaving 11 bases between them. CDR1 SGDLS and CDR2 YYNGEE come from the germline V gene. CDR3 length: 14 amino acids. The chain's CDR3 is CASSGGTSNYGYTF. The CDR3 DNA follows: TGTGCCAGCAGCGGTGGGACAAGCAACTATGGCTACACCTTC.